This passage covers 2 T cell receptor beta chains from one sample sequenced in a study of cytomegalovirus exposure and HLA in healthy donors. Amplification used 60 Vbeta primers and 13 Jbeta primers. Data came from immunoSEQ multiplex PCR; TCRdb stores just in-frame clones and leaves some out. The sample holds around 140,000 clones, around 82% seen once. Sample: PBMCs. The source of these receptors is a man aged 18 to 29 in good health and CMV-seropositive.

Remarks on this clone: Other DNA sequences in this sample translate to the same CDR3. The chain links TRBV5-1 to TRBJ2-1, with 10 bases matching TRBD2. Germline values: CDR1 SGHRS, CDR2 YFSETQ. The CDR3 sequence is 14 residues long. With V trimmed by 1 base and J by 7 bases, 2 bases remained unmatched. This chain's CDR3 is CASSLTSGTNEQFF. Written as DNA, the CDR3 is TGCGCCAGCAGCTTGACTAGCGGGACTAATGAGCAGTTCTTC. Combining the CDR3 with reference TRBV5-1 and TRBJ2-1 gives the whole variable domain KAGVTQTPRYLIKTRGQQVTLSCSPISGHRSVSWYQQTPGQGLQFLFEYFSETQRNKGNFPGRFSGRQFSNSRSEMNVSTLELGDSALYLCASSLTSGTNEQFFGPGTRLTVL.

V and J are TRBV4-2 and TRBJ2-1; 12 bases are shared with TRBD2. This CDR3 contains 17 residues. Germline trimming cut 6 bases from V and 5 bases from J; bases unmatched to any gene: 11. CDR1 and CDR2 (germline): LGHNA, YNFKEQ. CDR3 amino acids: CASSPLAGGEKDNEQFF. The DNA for the CDR3 is TGTGCCAGCAGTCCTCTAGCGGGAGGGGAGAAAGACAATGAGCAGTTCTTC.